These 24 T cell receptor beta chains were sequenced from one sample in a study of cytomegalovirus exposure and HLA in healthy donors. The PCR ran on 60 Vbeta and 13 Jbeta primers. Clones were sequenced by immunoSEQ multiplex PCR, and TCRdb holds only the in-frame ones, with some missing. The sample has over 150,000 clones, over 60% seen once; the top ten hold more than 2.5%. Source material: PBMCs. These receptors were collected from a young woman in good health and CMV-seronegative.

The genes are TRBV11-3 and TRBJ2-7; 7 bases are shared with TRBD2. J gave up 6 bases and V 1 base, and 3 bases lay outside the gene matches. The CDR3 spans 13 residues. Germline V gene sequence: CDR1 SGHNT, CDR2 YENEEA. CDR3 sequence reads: CASSLVVAGEQYF. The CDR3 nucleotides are TGTGCCAGCAGCTTAGTGGTAGCGGGCGAGCAGTACTTC.

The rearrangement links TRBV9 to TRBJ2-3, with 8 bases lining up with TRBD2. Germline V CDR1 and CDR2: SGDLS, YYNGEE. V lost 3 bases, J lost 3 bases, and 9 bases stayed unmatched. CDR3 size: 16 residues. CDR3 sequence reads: CASSGSGLVFTDTQYF. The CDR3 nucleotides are TGTGCCAGCAGCGGTTCGGGACTAGTTTTTACAGATACGCAGTATTTT.

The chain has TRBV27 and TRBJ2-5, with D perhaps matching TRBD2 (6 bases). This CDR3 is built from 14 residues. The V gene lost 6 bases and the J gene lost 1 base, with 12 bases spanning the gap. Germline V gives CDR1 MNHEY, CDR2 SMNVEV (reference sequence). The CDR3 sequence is CASRAGGIQETQYF. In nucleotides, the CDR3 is TGTGCCAGCAGGGCAGGAGGGATCCAAGAGACCCAGTACTTC.

The CDR3 region has the DNA TGTGCCAGCAACCCCGGGACTAGCGGATACAATGAGCAGTTCTTC. Its protein is CASNPGTSGYNEQFF. The chain has TRBV27 and TRBJ2-1; TRBD2 aligns across 11 bases. Germline trimming cut 7 bases from V and 4 bases from J; bases unmatched to any gene: 6. The CDR3 has 15 residues. Germline V gives CDR1 MNHEY, CDR2 SMNVEV (reference sequence).

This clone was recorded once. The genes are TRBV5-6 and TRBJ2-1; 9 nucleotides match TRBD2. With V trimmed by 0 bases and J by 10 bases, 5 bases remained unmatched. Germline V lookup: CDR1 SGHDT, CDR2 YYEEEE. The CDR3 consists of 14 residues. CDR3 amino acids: CASSLEGLAREQFF. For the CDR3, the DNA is TGTGCCAGCAGCTTGGAGGGACTAGCCAGGGAGCAGTTCTTC.

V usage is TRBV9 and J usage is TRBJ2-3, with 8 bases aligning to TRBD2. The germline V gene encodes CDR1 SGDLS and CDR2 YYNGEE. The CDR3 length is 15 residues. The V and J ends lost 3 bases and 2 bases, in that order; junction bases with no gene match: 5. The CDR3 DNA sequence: TGTGCCAGCAGCGAGGGCGGGAGGTTCACAGATACGCAGTATTTT. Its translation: CASSEGGRFTDTQYF.

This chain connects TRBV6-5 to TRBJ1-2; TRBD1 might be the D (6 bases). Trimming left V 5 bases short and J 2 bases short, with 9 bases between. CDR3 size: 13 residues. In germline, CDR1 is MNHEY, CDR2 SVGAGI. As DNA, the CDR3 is TGTGCCAGCAGTAACACAGGGAACTATGGCTACACCTTC. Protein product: CASSNTGNYGYTF.

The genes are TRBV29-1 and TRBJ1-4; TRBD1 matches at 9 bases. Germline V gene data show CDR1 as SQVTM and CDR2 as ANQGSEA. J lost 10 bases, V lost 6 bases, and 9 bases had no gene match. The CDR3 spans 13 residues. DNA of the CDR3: TGCAGCGTGACAGACAGGGGGAGAGGAAAACTGTTTTTT. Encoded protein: CSVTDRGRGKLFF. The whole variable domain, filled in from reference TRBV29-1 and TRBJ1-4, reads SAVISQKPSRDICQRGTSLTIQCQVDSQVTMMFWYRQQPGQSLTLIATANQGSEATYESGFVIDKFPISRPNLTFSTLTVSNMSPEDSSIYLCSVTDRGRGKLFFGSGTQLSVL.

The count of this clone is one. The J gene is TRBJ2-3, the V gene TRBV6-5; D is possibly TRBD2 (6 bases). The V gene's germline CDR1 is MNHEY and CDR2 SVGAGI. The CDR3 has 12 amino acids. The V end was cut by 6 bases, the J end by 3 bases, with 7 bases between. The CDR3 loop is CASRAGTDTQYF. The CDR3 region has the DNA TGTGCCAGCAGGGCGGGGACAGATACGCAGTATTTT.

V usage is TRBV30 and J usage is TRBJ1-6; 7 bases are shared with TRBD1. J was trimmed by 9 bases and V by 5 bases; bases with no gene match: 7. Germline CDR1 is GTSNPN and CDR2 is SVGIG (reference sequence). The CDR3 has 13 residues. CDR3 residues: CAWGGDRRSPLHF. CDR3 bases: TGTGCCTGGGGAGGGGACAGACGTTCACCCCTCCACTTT.

This CDR3 reads CASSHLAGGVFYEQFF. The CDR3 DNA reads TGTGCCAGCAGCCACTTAGCGGGAGGCGTGTTCTATGAGCAGTTCTTC. The rearrangement uses TRBV14 and TRBJ2-1; 10 nucleotides line up with TRBD2. CDR3 length: 16 amino acids. Germline CDR1 SGHDN, CDR2 FVKESK. V was pared by 3 bases and J by 8 bases, with 10 bases of the junction left unmatched.

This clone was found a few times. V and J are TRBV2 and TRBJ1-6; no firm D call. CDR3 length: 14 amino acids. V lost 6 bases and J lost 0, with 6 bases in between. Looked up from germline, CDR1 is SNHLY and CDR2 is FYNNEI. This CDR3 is CASRRGSYNSPLHF. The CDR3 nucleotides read TGTGCCAGCAGGAGAGGCTCCTATAATTCACCCCTCCACTTT.

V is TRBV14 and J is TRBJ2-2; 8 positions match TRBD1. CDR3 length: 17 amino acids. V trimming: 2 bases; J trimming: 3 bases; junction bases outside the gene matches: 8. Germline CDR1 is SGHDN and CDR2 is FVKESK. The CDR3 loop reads CASSQLLGQGDTGELFF. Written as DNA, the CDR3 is TGTGCCAGCAGCCAACTACTAGGACAGGGAGACACCGGGGAGCTGTTTTTT.

This CDR3 is CASSYSTDWAREQYF. In DNA form, the CDR3 reads TGTGCCAGCAGTTACTCGACAGACTGGGCGAGGGAGCAGTACTTC. The chain joins TRBV6-6 to TRBJ2-7; maybe TRBD1 (5 bases). The CDR3 is 15 amino acids. Germline CDR1 is MNHNY and CDR2 is SVGAGI (reference sequence). V was shortened by 0 bases and J by 7 bases, with 16 bases between the two germline ends.

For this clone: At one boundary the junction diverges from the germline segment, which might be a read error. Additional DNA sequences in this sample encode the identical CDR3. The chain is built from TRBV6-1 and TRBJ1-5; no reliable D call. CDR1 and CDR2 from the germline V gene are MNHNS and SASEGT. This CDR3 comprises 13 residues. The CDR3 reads CASSEWSYQPQHF. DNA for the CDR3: TGCGCCAGCAGTGAATGGAGTTATCAGCCCCAGCATTTT.

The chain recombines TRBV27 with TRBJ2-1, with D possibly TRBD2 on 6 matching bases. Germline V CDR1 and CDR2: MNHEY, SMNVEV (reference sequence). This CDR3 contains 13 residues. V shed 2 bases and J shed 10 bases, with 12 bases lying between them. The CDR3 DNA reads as TGTGCCAGCAGTTTAGAACTAGCTGCCGAGCAGTTCTTC. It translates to CASSLELAAEQFF.

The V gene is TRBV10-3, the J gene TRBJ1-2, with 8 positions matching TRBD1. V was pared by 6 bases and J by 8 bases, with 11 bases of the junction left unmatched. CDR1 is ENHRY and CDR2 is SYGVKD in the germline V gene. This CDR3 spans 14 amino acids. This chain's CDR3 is CAISDTGQGRGYTF. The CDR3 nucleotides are TGTGCCATCAGCGATACTGGACAGGGACGGGGCTACACCTTC.

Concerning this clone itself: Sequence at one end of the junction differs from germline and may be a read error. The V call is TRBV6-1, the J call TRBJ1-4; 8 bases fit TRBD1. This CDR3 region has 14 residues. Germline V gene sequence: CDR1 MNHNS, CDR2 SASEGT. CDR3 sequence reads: CASTGQGTYEKLFF. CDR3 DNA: TGTGCCAGCACCGGACAGGGAACTTATGAAAAACTGTTTTTT.

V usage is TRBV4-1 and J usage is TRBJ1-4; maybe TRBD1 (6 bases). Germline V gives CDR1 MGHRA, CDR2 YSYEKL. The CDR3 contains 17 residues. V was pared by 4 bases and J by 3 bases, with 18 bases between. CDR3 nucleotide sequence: TGCGCCAGCAGCCCCCTTGGTGTTGAGGGGGCTAATGAAAAACTGTTTTTT. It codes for CASSPLGVEGANEKLFF.

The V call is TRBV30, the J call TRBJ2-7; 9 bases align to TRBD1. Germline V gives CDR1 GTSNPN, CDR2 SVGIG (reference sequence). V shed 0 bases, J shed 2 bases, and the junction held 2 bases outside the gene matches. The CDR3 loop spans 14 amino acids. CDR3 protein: CAWSVGTGPYEQYF. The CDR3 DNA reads TGTGCCTGGAGTGTAGGGACAGGGCCCTACGAGCAGTACTTC.

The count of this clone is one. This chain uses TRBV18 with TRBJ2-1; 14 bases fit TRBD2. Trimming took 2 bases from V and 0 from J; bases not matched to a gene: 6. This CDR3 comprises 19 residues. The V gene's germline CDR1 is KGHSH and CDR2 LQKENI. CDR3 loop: CASSPIVGTSGSSYNEQFF. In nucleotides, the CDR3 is TGTGCCAGCTCACCAATAGTCGGGACTAGCGGGAGCTCCTACAATGAGCAGTTCTTC.

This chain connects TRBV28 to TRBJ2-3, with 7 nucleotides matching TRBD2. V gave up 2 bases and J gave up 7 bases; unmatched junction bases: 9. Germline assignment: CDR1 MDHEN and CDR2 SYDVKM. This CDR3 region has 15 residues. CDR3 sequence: CASSLHTSEDNTQYF. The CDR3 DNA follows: TGTGCCAGCAGTTTACATACTAGCGAGGATAATACGCAGTATTTT.

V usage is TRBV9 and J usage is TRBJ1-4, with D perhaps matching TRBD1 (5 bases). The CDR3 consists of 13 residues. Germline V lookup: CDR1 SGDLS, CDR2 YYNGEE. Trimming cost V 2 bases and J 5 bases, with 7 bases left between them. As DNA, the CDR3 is TGTGCCAGCAGCGTGGCAGGGAATGAAAAACTGTTTTTT. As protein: CASSVAGNEKLFF.

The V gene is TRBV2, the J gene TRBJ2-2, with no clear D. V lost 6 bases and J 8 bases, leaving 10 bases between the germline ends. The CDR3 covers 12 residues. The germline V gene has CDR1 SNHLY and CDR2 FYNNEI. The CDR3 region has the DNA TGTGCCAGCAGGGTAACTTGGGGGGAGCTGTTTTTT. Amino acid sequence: CASRVTWGELFF.